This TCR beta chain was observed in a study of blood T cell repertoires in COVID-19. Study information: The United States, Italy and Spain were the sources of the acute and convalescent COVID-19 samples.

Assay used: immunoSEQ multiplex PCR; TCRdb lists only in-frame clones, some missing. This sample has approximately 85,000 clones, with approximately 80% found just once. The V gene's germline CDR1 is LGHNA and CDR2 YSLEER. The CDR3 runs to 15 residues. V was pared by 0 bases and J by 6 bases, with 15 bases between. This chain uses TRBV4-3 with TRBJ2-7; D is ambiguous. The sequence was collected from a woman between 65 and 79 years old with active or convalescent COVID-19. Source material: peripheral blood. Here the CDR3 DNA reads TGCGCCAGCAGCCAAGATTGGCAGGTAGGCCGCGAGCAGTACTTC. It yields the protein CASSQDWQVGREQYF.